The T cell receptor (beta chain) under discussion was sequenced for a study of blood T cell repertoires in COVID-19. Overall study: Acute and convalescent COVID-19 samples came from the United States, Italy and Spain. Sources were T cells, B-cell-depleted T cells, or PBMCs; the material itself was cDNA or gDNA.

As originally analysed: Reference gene primer amplification gave estimated nucleated cell counts. Profiling relied on immunoSEQ multiplex PCR, and the TCRdb table lists in-frame clones only, not all of them. V and J calls and clone size are those listed in that table; D and trimming were worked out from the DNA. The sample contains over 250,000 clones, roughly 86% of which appear only once. The V and J ends lost 4 bases and 1 base respectively, with 10 bases between them. Germline loops: CDR1 LGHNA, CDR2 YNFKEQ. This CDR3 has 15 amino acids. Source material: PBMCs or T cells enriched from blood (not recorded which). V and J are TRBV4-2 and TRBJ2-2; possibly TRBD1 for D (6 bases). This clonotype was sampled from a woman aged 55 to 70 who had recovered from COVID-19. The CDR3 DNA sequence: TGTGCCAGCAGCCCCCGGACAGAGAACACCGGGGAGCTGTTTTTT. Amino acids: CASSPRTENTGELFF.